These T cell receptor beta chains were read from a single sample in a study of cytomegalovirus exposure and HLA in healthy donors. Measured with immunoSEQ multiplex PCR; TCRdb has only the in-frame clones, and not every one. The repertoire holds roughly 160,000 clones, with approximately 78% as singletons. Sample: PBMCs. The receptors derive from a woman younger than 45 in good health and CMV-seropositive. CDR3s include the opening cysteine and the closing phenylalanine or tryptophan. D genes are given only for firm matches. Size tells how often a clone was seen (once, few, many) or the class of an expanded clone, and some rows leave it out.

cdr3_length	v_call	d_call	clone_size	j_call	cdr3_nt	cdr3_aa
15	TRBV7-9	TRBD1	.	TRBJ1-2	TGTGCCAGCAGCTCTACCTGGGACAGGGTACAGGGTTACACCTTC	CASSSTWDRVQGYTF
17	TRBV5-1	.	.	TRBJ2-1	TGCGCCAGCAGCTTGGGAGGAACAAGTAGCTCCTACAATGAGCAGTTCTTC	CASSLGGTSSSYNEQFF
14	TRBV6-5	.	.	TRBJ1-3	TGTGCCAGCAGTTACTCGGGGCAGGGAAACACCATATATTTT	CASSYSGQGNTIYF
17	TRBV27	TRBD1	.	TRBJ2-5	TGTGCCAGCAGTTTGGACGGGTTCAACAGGGGGAGAGAGACCCAGTACTTC	CASSLDGFNRGRETQYF
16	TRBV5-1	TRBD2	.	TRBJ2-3	TGCGCCAGCAGCTTGGTTCTAGCGGGGATCACAGATACGCAGTATTTT	CASSLVLAGITDTQYF
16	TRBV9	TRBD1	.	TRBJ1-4	TGTGCCAGCAGCGCCGGGAACAGGGGGCGCATGGAAAAACTGTTTTTT	CASSAGNRGRMEKLFF
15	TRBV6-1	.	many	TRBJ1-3	TGTGCCAGCAGTGAAAGGTGGATCGGGGGAAACACCATATATTTT	CASSERWIGGNTIYF
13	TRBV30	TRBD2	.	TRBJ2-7	TGTGCCTGGGCGACTAGCGGGGTCGACGAGCAGTACTTC	CAWATSGVDEQYF
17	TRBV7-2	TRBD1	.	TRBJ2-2	TGTGCCAGCAGCTTAGTATATGGACAGGGAAACACCGGGGAGCTGTTTTTT	CASSLVYGQGNTGELFF
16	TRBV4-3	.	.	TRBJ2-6	TGCGCCAGCAGCCAAGACAGGAACTCTGGGGCCAACGTCCTGACTTTC	CASSQDRNSGANVLTF
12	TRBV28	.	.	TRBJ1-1	TGTGCCATCTCGGACGGGGACACTGAAGCTTTCTTT	CAISDGDTEAFF
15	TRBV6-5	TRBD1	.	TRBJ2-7	TGTGCCAGCAGGCCTAAGACAGGGGAACTAGGCGAGCAGTACTTC	CASRPKTGELGEQYF
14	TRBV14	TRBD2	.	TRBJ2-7	TGTGCCAGCAGCCCGCCGGGGGGACCGTACGAGCAGTACTTC	CASSPPGGPYEQYF
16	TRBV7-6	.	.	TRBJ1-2	TGTGCCAGCAGTCACAAGCCCGGGGACTCGGGCTATGGCTACACCTTC	CASSHKPGDSGYGYTF
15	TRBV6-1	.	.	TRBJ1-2	TGTGCCAGCACTCTAAAGCGGGACCCCTACTATGGCTACACCTTC	CASTLKRDPYYGYTF
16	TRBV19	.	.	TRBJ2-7	TGTGCCAGTAGTACCGGGGGAGGCAGTAAAGGGTACGAGCAGTACTTC	CASSTGGGSKGYEQYF
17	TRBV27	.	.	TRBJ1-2	TGTGCCAGCAGTTTAGGTCCCGGGGCGGGAGCTAACTATGGCTACACCTTC	CASSLGPGAGANYGYTF
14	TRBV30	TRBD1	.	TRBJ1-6	TGTGCCTGGAATCTAGGGACAGATAATTCACCCCTCCACTTT	CAWNLGTDNSPLHF
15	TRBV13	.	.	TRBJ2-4	TGTGCCAGCAGCTTCATGGAGGGCCCAAAACCCATTCAGTACTTC	CASSFMEGPKPIQYF
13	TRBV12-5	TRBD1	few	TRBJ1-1	TGTGCTAGTGGATCCCAGGGGGGCACTGAAGCTTTCTTT	CASGSQGGTEAFF
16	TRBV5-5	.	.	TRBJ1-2	TGTGCCAGCAGCTCCGAATGGGGGGGGATTGGCTATGGCTACACCTTC	CASSSEWGGIGYGYTF
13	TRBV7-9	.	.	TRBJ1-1	TGTGCCAGCAGCTCATACATCAACACTGAAGCTTTCTTT	CASSSYINTEAFF
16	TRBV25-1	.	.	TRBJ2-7	TGTGCCAGCAGTGAATATGAGTTCCACCAAGCCTACGAGCAGTACTTC	CASSEYEFHQAYEQYF
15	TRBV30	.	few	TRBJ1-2	TGTGCCTGGAGTGCCTCAGGGGCCGGAGGCTATGGCTACACCTTC	CAWSASGAGGYGYTF
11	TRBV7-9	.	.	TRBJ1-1	TGTGCCAGCAGCGTTAGTGCTGAAGCTTTCTTT	CASSVSAEAFF
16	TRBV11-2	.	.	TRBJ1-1	TGTGCCAGCAGCTTGCGGCGCGGGGAGTACGACACTGAAGCTTTCTTT	CASSLRRGEYDTEAFF
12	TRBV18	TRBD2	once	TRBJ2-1	TGTGCCAGCTCACCGTCTGGGAGGGGACAGTTCTTC	CASSPSGRGQFF
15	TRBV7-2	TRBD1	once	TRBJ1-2	TGTGCCAGCACCCGGACAGGACCTACTAACTATGGCTACACCTTC	CASTRTGPTNYGYTF
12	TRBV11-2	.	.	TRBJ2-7	TGTGCCAGCAGCTCTCCCTCCTACGAGCAGTACTTC	CASSSPSYEQYF
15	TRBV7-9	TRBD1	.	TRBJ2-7	TGTGCCAGCAGCTCGGGACAGGGAAAGACCTACGAGCAGTACTTC	CASSSGQGKTYEQYF
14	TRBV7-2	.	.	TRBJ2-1	TGTGCCAGCAGCTCCCACCTACAGGGTACTGAGCAGTTCTTC	CASSSHLQGTEQFF
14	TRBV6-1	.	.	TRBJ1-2	TGTGCCAGCAGTGTCGCAGGGGTTGGCTATGGCTACACCTTC	CASSVAGVGYGYTF
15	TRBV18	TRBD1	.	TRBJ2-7	TGTGCCAGCTCCCCGCCCCGGACAGGGCCCCACGAGCAGTACTTC	CASSPPRTGPHEQYF
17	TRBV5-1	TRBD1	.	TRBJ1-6	TGCGCCAGCAGATTAGGACAGGGGGCAAACTATAATTCACCCCTCCACTTT	CASRLGQGANYNSPLHF
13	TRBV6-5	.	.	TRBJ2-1	TGTGCCAGCAGTACGACAGAGTACAATGAGCAGTTCTTC	CASSTTEYNEQFF
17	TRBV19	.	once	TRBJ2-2	TGTGCCAGTAGTAGCGTCAGGGCTGCCGCGAACACCGGGGAGCTGTTTTTT	CASSSVRAAANTGELFF
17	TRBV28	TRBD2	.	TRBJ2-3	TGTGCCAGCAGCCAAAGATTCCTAGCGGGGGGGCAAGATACGCAGTATTTT	CASSQRFLAGGQDTQYF
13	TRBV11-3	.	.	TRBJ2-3	TGTGCCAGCAGCTTACAGGGTACAGATACGCAGTATTTT	CASSLQGTDTQYF
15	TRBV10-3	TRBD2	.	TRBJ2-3	TGTGCCATCAGGGGGACTAGCGGGGCCACAGATACGCAGTATTTT	CAIRGTSGATDTQYF
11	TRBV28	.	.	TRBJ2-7	TGTGCCAGCAGCCTTATCTACGAGCAGTACTTC	CASSLIYEQYF
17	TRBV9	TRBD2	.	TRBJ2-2	TGTGCCAGCAGCGTAGACCCAAGCGGGGGGGAAATCGGGGAGCTGTTTTTT	CASSVDPSGGEIGELFF
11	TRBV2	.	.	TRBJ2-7	TGTGCCAGCAGCGCGGGCTACGAGCAGTACTTC	CASSAGYEQYF
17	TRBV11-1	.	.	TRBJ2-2	TGTGCCAGCAGCCAATATTCCGGGACAACGAACACCGGGGAGCTGTTTTTT	CASSQYSGTTNTGELFF
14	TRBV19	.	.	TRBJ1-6	TGTGCCAGTAGTATGGGGCTTTATAATTCACCCCTCCACTTT	CASSMGLYNSPLHF
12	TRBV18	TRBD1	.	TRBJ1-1	TGTGCCAGCTCATCAGGGACAGTTGAAGCTTTCTTT	CASSSGTVEAFF
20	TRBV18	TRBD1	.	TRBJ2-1	TGTGCCAGCTCACCACCTGAGACAGGGACGTTGCTTCTCCTACAATGGGAGCAGTTCTTC	CASSPPETGTLLLLQWEQFF
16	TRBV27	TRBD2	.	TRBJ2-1	TGTGCCAGCAACCTTGTGGGGGGGTCCTCCTACAATGAGCAGTTCTTC	CASNLVGGSSYNEQFF
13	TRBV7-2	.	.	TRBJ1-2	TGTGCCAGCAGCCTCGGGGGGATCTATGGCTACACCTTC	CASSLGGIYGYTF
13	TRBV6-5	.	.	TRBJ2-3	TGTGCCAGCAGGGGGGCGCATCTGGATACGCAGTATTTT	CASRGAHLDTQYF
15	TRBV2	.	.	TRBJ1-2	TGTGCCAGCAGTGAGAGTTATCCAGGGATCTATGGCTACACCTTC	CASSESYPGIYGYTF
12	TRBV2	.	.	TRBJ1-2	TGTGCCACTGCGCGACAGCCTTATGGCTACACCTTC	CATARQPYGYTF
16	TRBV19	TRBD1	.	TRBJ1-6	TGTGCCAGTAGCATAGGACAGGGAGTTGGTAATTCACCCCTCCACTTT	CASSIGQGVGNSPLHF
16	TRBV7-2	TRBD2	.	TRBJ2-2	TGTGCCAGCAGCTCCCGTGGTAGCGGGGGGACCGGGGAGCTGTTTTTT	CASSSRGSGGTGELFF
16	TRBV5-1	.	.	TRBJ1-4	TGCGCCAGCAGCACTACGGGAGGGAGGCAGGGGGAAAAACTGTTTTTT	CASSTTGGRQGEKLFF
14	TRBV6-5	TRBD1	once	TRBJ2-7	TGTGCCAGCAGCTACCAGACAGGGAAGGCCGAGCAGTACTTC	CASSYQTGKAEQYF
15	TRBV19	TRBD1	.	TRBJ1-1	TGTGCCAGTACCGCAGGGGGTGGGTGGGAGGCTGAAGCTTTCTTT	CASTAGGGWEAEAFF
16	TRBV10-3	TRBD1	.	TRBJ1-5	TGTGCCATCAGTGAAGAGGGGGCGAGGGGCAATCAGCCCCAGCATTTT	CAISEEGARGNQPQHF
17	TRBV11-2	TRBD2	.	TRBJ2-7	TGTGCCAGCAGCTTAGGTTGGGCTAGCGGGTTGGTCTACGAGCAGTACTTC	CASSLGWASGLVYEQYF
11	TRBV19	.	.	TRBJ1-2	TGTGCCAGTAGTCAAAACTATGGCTACACCTTC	CASSQNYGYTF
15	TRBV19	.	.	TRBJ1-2	TGTGCCAGTAGTAACAGGCCCTCCTCGAACTATGGCTACACCTTC	CASSNRPSSNYGYTF